This T cell receptor beta chain was recorded in a study of read filtering for tumor transcriptome and immune sequencing. The library was built from 400 to 500 ng RNA with molecular barcoded adaptors for alpha/delta and beta/gamma chains. TCRdb reprocessed the reads via MiXCR and lists one record per CDR3 protein. The sample includes 25,000 to 35,000 distinct CDR3 sequences, approximately 15% seen only once; the top ten take about 45%. This clonotype was found many times. CDR3 length equals 15 residues. In germline, CDR1 is LNHDA, CDR2 SQIVND (reference sequence). V was cut by 3 bases and J by 0 bases, with 9 bases left in between.

The TCR sequence derives from a donor at least 40 years old with multiple myeloma. The gene calls are TRBV19 and TRBJ1-5; D not resolved. The specimen was a population of CD138-negative cells sorted from bone marrow. The CDR3 loop is CASSIELTSNQPQHF. The CDR3 nucleotides read TGTGCCAGTAGTATTGAGTTGACTAGCAATCAGCCCCAGCATTTT.